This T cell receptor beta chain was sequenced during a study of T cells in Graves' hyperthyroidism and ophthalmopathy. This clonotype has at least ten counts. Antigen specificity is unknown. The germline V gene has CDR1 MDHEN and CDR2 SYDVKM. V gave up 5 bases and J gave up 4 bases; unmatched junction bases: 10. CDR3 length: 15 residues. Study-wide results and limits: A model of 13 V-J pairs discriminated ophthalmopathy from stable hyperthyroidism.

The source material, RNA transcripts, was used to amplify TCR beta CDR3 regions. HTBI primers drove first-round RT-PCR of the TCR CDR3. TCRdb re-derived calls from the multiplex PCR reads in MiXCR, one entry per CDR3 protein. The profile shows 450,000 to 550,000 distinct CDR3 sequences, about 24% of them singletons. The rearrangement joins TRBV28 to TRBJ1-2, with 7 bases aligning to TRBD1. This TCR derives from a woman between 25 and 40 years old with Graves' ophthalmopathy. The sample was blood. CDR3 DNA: TGTGCCAGCAGTGTAAACAGGGGCTACCTCTATGGCTACACCTTC. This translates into CASSVNRGYLYGYTF.